This TCR beta chain was sequenced in a study of blood T cell repertoires in COVID-19 (dated by TCRdb to about 2020). With regard to the full study: Samples from collaborators originated in the United States, Italy and Spain and spanned both the acute and convalescent phases of COVID-19. The material from the prospective study consisted of cDNA or gDNA derived from T cells, B-cell-depleted T cells, or PBMCs. Deeply sampled blood TCRbeta repertoires from subjects exposed to, actively infected with, or recovered from COVID-19 were included in the dataset. The repertoires were released in a freely available public database intended as a resource for research on the immune response to SARS-CoV-2. Samples came from the ongoing ImmuneRACE study (first 160 participants) plus 1,254 subjects from 6 global collaborators. A de-identified subject ID, COVID-19 status, age in years and sex were almost always included in the sample metadata. Where available, HLA class I and class II types were taken from metadata supplied by the sample provider and were not determined by assay-based typing. Study-level results and caveats: How much clinical and demographic metadata was included differed by source and by participant, and the metadata was provided uncurated.

TCRbeta CDR3 regions were amplified from genomic DNA by means of the immunoSEQ Assay, a bias-controlled multiplex PCR. The original methods were these. The number of nucleated cells in each sample was estimated by amplification of reference gene primers within the assay. To quantify the absolute abundance of each unique TCRbeta CDR3 rearrangement, sequence reads were collapsed and filtered. For each sample, productive Simpson clonality was calculated by taking the square root of Simpson's diversity index across productive rearrangements. TCRdb holds this immuneACCESS table with in-frame rearrangements only. Some clones are missing; in checked studies, unresolved V genes explain under half, and the rest has no known cause. V, J and clone size reflect that table, while D and trimming were determined from the DNA. Here the sample has just under 350,000 clones; almost 90% occur a single time. Together, the top ten hold just under 7.5% of the sample.

This clone was seen once. Its target antigen remains unknown. Base-call qualities are not available, and no considerably larger clone is one nucleotide away. One collaborating source in Seattle enrolled patients while the patients were actively infected and followed the patients over time throughout the course of disease. Collaborating institutions collected whole blood in K2EDTA tubes following their own protocols. For TCRbeta analysis, collaborator samples were shipped as frozen whole blood, as isolated PBMCs, or as DNA extracted from either sample type. From a lookup of the germline V gene (reference sequence), CDR1 and CDR2 are LNHDA and SQIVND. CDR3 length: 15 amino acids, cysteine to phenylalanine. This entry keeps only the CDR3 DNA: 45 bases, framed from base 1. From V the trimming removes 5 bases and from J it removes 6 bases, while the gene matches leave 12 bases of the junction unaccounted for.

The sequence was collected from a woman aged 65 to 85 with COVID-19, enrolled during active disease. The sequence links TRBV19 to TRBJ2-7; 8 middle bases align to TRBD2. The sequencing sample was made of peripheral blood. The CDR3 has the sequence CASSFKAGGPLEQYF. The nucleotide sequence is given as TGTGCCAGTAGTTTTAAGGCGGGGGGCCCACTCGAGCAGTACTTC. With the portions outside the CDR3 filled from the reference TRBV19 and TRBJ2-7 genes, the complete variable region becomes DGGITQSPKYLFRKEGQNVTLSCEQNLNHDAMYWYRQDPGQGLRLIYYSQIVNDFQKGDIAEGYSVSREKKESFPLTVTSAQKNPTAFYLCASSFKAGGPLEQYFGPGTRLTVT.